One sample yielded the 8 T cell receptor beta chains listed below, sequenced in a study of blood T cell repertoires in COVID-19. Sequencing used immunoSEQ multiplex PCR; TCRdb keeps in-frame clones, though not all of them. The sample contains 130,000 to 150,000 clones, approximately 85% of which appear only once. The specimen sequenced was peripheral blood. The receptors originated from a woman aged 55-75 years with COVID-19, enrolled during active disease.

The V gene is TRBV5-1, the J gene TRBJ2-1; 7 bases fit TRBD1. CDR3 length equals 13 residues. Per the germline V gene, CDR1 is SGHRS and CDR2 is YFSETQ. V was clipped by 8 bases and J by 5 bases; unmatched bases: 7. The CDR3: CASTGQQNNEQFF. In nucleotides, the CDR3 is TGCGCCAGTACGGGACAGCAGAACAATGAGCAGTTCTTC.

The chain couples TRBV7-8 to TRBJ2-7; D possibly corresponds to TRBD2 (7 bases). Deletions cut 4 bases from V and 5 bases from J, with 15 bases between. Germline CDR1 is SGHVS and CDR2 is FQNEAQ. CDR3 length: 14 amino acids. CDR3 coding DNA: TGTGCCAGCAGCTCCAGGCGGGGGCAAGACGAGCAGTACTTC. This encodes CASSSRRGQDEQYF.

The chain is built from TRBV27 and TRBJ1-1; D is ambiguous. In germline, CDR1 is MNHEY, CDR2 SMNVEV (reference sequence). V was shortened by 5 bases and J by 4 bases, with 14 bases between the two germline ends. The length of the CDR3 is 14 residues. CDR3 in DNA: TGTGCCAGCAGTCCCGTACTGGAGGGCACTGAAGCTTTCTTT. The encoded protein is CASSPVLEGTEAFF.

The rearrangement links TRBV20-1 to TRBJ1-2; no clear D gene. Per germline, CDR1 DFQATT and CDR2 SNEGSKA (reference sequence). The CDR3 spans 9 residues. CDR3 DNA: TGCAGCACGCGCGGTGGCTACACCTTC. Amino acid sequence: CSTRGGYTF.

The rearrangement uses TRBV5-1 and TRBJ2-2; a weak D match, TRBD1 (5 bases). CDR1 and CDR2 from the germline V gene are SGHRS and YFSETQ. The CDR3 contains 15 residues. Deletions cut 4 bases from V and 1 base from J, with 11 bases between. The CDR3 region has the DNA TGCGCCAGCAGCGGGGCCGCCTTGAACACCGGGGAGCTGTTTTTT. Its protein product is CASSGAALNTGELFF.

CDR3 residues: CASKVSGVETQYF. The CDR3 nucleotides are TGTGCCAGCAAGGTGTCAGGGGTTGAGACCCAGTACTTC. The rearrangement uses TRBV27 and TRBJ2-5; D might be TRBD1 (6 bases). CDR3 length: 13 residues. Trimming shortened V by 7 bases and J by 5 bases, and 14 bases separated the two germline ends. Looked up from germline, CDR1 is MNHEY and CDR2 is SMNVEV (reference sequence).

This clone was seen a single time. J is TRBJ1-5 and V is TRBV18, with D maybe TRBD1 (5 bases). Trimming shortened V by 4 bases and J by 9 bases, and 13 bases separated the two germline ends. This CDR3 region has 13 residues. Germline CDR1 and CDR2: KGHSH and LQKENI. CDR3 sequence: CASSQRQQGPQHF. The CDR3 DNA is TGTGCCAGCTCACAGAGACAGCAAGGGCCCCAGCATTTT.

The chain uses TRBV3-1 (or the pseudogene TRBV3-2) and TRBJ1-4; D is unclear. V was clipped by 4 bases and J by 0 bases, with 9 bases between them. The CDR3 is 15 residues long. The V gene's germline CDR1 is LGHDT and CDR2 YNNKEL (reference sequence). The CDR3 sequence: CASSPAHATNEKLFF. The CDR3 DNA sequence: TGTGCCAGCAGCCCTGCACACGCAACTAATGAAAAACTGTTTTTT.